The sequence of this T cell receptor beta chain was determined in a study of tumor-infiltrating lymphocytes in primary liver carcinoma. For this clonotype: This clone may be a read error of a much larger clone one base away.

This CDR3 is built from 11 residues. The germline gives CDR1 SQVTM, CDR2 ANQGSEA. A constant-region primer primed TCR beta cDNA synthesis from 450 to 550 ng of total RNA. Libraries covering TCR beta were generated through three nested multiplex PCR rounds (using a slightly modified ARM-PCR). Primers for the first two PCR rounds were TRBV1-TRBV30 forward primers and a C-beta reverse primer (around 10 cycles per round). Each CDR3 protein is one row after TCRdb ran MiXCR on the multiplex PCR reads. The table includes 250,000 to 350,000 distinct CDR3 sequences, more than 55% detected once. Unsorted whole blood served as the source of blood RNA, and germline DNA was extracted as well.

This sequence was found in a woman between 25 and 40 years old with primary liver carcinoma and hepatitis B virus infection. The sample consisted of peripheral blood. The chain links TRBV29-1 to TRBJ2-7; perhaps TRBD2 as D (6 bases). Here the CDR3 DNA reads TGCTGCGTTGTAGGAGGGTACGAGCAGTACTTC. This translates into CCVVGGYEQYF.